The present T cell receptor beta chain was sequenced within a study of shared clonotypes between healthy human individuals. Clones were sequenced by immunoSEQ multiplex PCR, and TCRdb holds only the in-frame ones, with some missing. There are about 1,800,000 clones in the sample; about 95% occur only once, and around 1.2% lies in the top ten. Naive CD8 cells lacked CD45RO, underwent positive selection for CCR7 and left out terminally differentiated effector memory CD45RA+ cells. All donors qualified as healthy HIV-negative adults and had experienced no recent acute infections or vaccinations. This CDR3 contains 18 residues. V dropped 2 bases and J dropped 7; count of bases not matched to a gene: 14. Germline V gene sequence: CDR1 SNHLY, CDR2 FYNNEI.

The chain carries TRBV2 and TRBJ1-6; the match to TRBD1 covers 7 bases. Material: naive CD8+ T cells sorted from blood. This TCR was recovered from a man aged 18 to 30 in good health. CDR3 DNA: TGTGCCAGCAGTGAACCCCTAGAGGGGGCGAGACTGAATTCACCCCTCCACTTT. Its protein product is CASSEPLEGARLNSPLHF.